This record covers a single T cell receptor beta chain. What it binds is unknown. Trimming took 7 bases from V and 2 from J, leaving 20 bases between them. The CDR3 has 16 residues. Germline CDR1 reads PRHDT; CDR2 reads FYEKMQ (reference sequence). The method was immunoSEQ multiplex PCR; TCRdb's version includes in-frame clones alone and lacks a portion of them. The sample holds around 41,000 clones, around nine tenths seen once. The data belong to a study of T cells in localized non-small cell lung cancer. Overall study findings and caveats: Uninvolved adjacent lung had more T cell clonality than any other tissue, topping tumor.

V gene TRBV13 combines with J gene TRBJ2-5; weak D call: TRBD2 (6 bases). The clonotype was recovered from a female donor older than 55 with stage I squamous cell lung carcinoma. The sequenced sample was peripheral blood, obtained before any cancer treatment. This CDR3 reads CASTNDSAGTQETQYF. The CDR3 bases are TGTGCCAGCACCAATGACAGTGCGGGAACTCAAGAGACCCAGTACTTC. Using reference TRBV13 and TRBJ2-5 for the parts outside the CDR3, the full variable domain is AAGVIQSPRHLIKEKRETATLKCYPIPRHDTVYWYQQGPGQDPQFLISFYEKMQSDKGSIPDRFSAQQFSDYHSELNMSSLELGDSALYFCASTNDSAGTQETQYFGPGTRLLVL.